This T cell receptor (beta chain) was recorded in a study of cytomegalovirus exposure and HLA in healthy donors (dated by TCRdb to 2016 to 2017). Background on the whole study: An earlier analysis of about 560 of the donors reported 276 Gb of sequence data and 90 million to 120 million unique TCR beta sequences obtained from about 200 million T cells. On average, around 200,000 unique TCR beta nucleotide sequences were sequenced per donor among some 430 genotyped donors of the cohort, with 15% to 20% of those sequences being non-productive. Typing coverage varied by locus: roughly 629-640 donors for A, B, C, DRB1 and DQB1; under 550 for DQA1; approximately 610 for DPA1; approximately 490 for DPB1. Roughly 290 gigabases of sequencing data and 75 million to 85 million unique TCR sequences made up an early release that covered 640 HLA-typed donors. The T cell repertoires of under 750 subjects were profiled by immunosequencing and related to cytomegalovirus serostatus. A separate validation cohort of 90 to 150 different subjects was used in addition to the roughly 670-subject first cohort. In a later genetic analysis, genome-wide SNP genotypes for about 65% of the 666 donors were used, and that subset was treated as a discovery cohort. Both class I and class II loci were covered by HLA typing, at four-digit resolution. The study was designed to test whether signatures of past pathogen exposure could be identified by cataloging public T cell receptors. Every repertoire in the discovery cohort had been generated on one and the same sequencing platform. Four to six DR-DQ haplotypes were handled as single units for association and clustering because linkage in the cohort was strong. An earlier analysis of several hundred of the donors applied high-throughput TCR beta sequencing to assess whether each TCR beta V gene segment acted as functional or pseudogenic. Of the 398 genotyped donors, roughly 80% fell in the genetic ancestry cluster associated with self-reported Caucasian donors. In a later analysis, previously published TCR beta repertoires from more than 500 donors were re-analyzed and high-resolution HLA genotyping was added so that TCR occurrence patterns could be studied. Donor age, sex, ethnicity and CMV serostatus were compiled together with the repertoire data. High-throughput TCR immunosequencing, statistical association of individual TCRs with disease status, and machine learning were combined to predict cytomegalovirus infection status. Rather than using new phenotypic data, the later analysis identified candidate immune exposures from TCR beta sequences and from how often those sequences occurred across donors. Study-wide conclusions, independent of this receptor: In a later analysis, 16,951 TCR beta sequences were associated with specific HLA alleles at a false discovery rate of 0.05. In vitro tests confirmed that a few of the cytomegalovirus-associated TCR beta chains recognize cytomegalovirus antigens. According to a later analysis, most CMV-associated TCR beta chains appeared to be HLA-restricted, and the HLA associations seemed to be driven largely by CMV exposure. Cytomegalovirus status was reported to be diagnosed by the classifier with high specificity and sensitivity in both the original and validation cohorts. Immune exposure information for the cohort was limited to CMV serostatus. In a later analysis, several top co-occurrence clusters were reported to appear linked to parvovirus B19, influenza, CMV and Epstein-Barr virus. A later genetic analysis reported fewer N-insertions in productive TCRs among donors in an Asian-associated ancestry cluster than the roughly 720-donor mean. An association between a missense DCLRE1C variant and V-gene and J-gene trimming of TCR beta chains was found in a later genetic analysis and replicated in an independent cohort. In a later analysis, TCR association rates were found to vary across HLA loci, with the most associated TCRs seen for DRB1 alleles and the fewest for HLA-C alleles. Compared with equally common non-associated chains, HLA-associated TCR beta chains in a later analysis were more clonally expanded and had lower generation probabilities. A group of highly shared sequence variants was considered likely to be a technical artifact of the sequencing pipeline. HLA typing was unavailable for some donors at each locus, so association tests used only the typed subset. An earlier analysis of 587 of the donors showed that most TCR beta V segments appeared in productive rearrangements either about 87% or about 30% of the time, which broadly matched IMGT annotations. Linkage disequilibrium might explain the correlated functional status among segregating V segments, but an unknown experimental factor could not be excluded. Because counts were too low, roughly 18 rarely observed V segments, including chromosome 9 orphons, were left out of the earlier analysis of some 600 of the donors. A further reported finding was that TCR beta sequences accurately predicted the HLA-A and HLA-B alleles for most subjects in the first cohort. When HLA alleles, especially DR and DQ, strongly co-occurred, TCR associations were difficult to assign to individual alleles. Most TCR sequences were seen in very few donors, while some public TCRs were found in many individuals. Presence/absence analyses assumed roughly uniform sequencing depth across donors, an assumption that may not hold. The study gave a list of 150 to 200 TCR beta chains associated with cytomegalovirus. The cohort was sequenced for TCR beta chains only, and without alpha or paired-chain data the features that could be detected were limited. Some IMGT-functional V segments, including TRBV6-2 and TRBV6-3, could not be told apart with the 87-base-pair reads, so those segments were excluded. According to the authors, the approach could potentially be generalized to other disease states and immunological phenotypes.

The cohort comprised several hundred healthy bone marrow donors. All cohort members were sampled while nominally healthy, although unrecorded immune exposures were likely present. The donor was CMV seropositive and belonged to the group of some 290 seropositive cohort members. Each donor provided a peripheral blood sample, and peripheral blood mononuclear cells were used for TCR beta sequencing. Genomic DNA was extracted from the blood cell samples with the Qiagen DNeasy Blood Extraction Kit. As to this clone: What this receptor recognizes is not known. No much larger clone exists at a distance of one base, and base qualities are not known.

Looking up the germline V gene yields CDR1 MDHEN and CDR2 SYDVKM. The CDR3 holds 14 amino acids from the cysteine to the phenylalanine. The DNA shown is the 42-base CDR3, in frame from base 1. V is shortened by 5 bases, J by 5 bases, and the region joining them spans 15 bases. Library construction relied on the immunoSEQ multiplex PCR assay. The multiplex PCR relied on a mix of 60 forward primers for TCR Vbeta segments and 13 reverse primers for TCR Jbeta segments. The CDR3 region of rearranged TCR beta genes was amplified from genomic DNA with a multiplex PCR assay. The Illumina HiSeq System was used to sequence the amplified TCR beta libraries as 87-base-pair reads. As for the original processing: A later analysis tallied tens of millions of unique TCR beta chains across the approximately 670 repertoires, and approximately 12 million of those chains were shared by two or more donors. A nearest-neighbor algorithm error-corrected the raw reads and collapsed the reads into unique sequences, merging closely related sequences to remove PCR and sequencing errors. V, D and J gene segments were assigned by aligning CDR3 sequences to IMGT reference sequences. For a sequence to be retained, a match of at least six nucleotides was required to both a V gene segment and a J gene segment. A rearrangement counted as productive if the CDR3 had no stop codons and remained in frame with V and J, and every other rearrangement counted as non-productive. CDR3 was defined according to IMGT convention as the region running from the second conserved V-encoded cysteine to the conserved J-encoded phenylalanine. The earlier analysis of around 640 of the donors excluded sequences that lacked an unambiguous match to a single V gene segment. An earlier analysis of several hundred of the donors called V segments functional above 56.7% productive rearrangements and segregating when the between-donor standard deviation exceeded 5%. A statistical classification framework was built to diagnose cytomegalovirus status from the catalog of TCR beta chain sequences. A later analysis assigned V and J genes by comparing TCR nucleotide sequences with IMGT/GENE-DB human TR gene sequences. In a later analysis, CDR3 sequences and most-parsimonious VDJ recombination scenarios were assigned using the TCRdist pipeline. In a later analysis, each TCR beta chain was defined by its CDR3 amino acid sequence together with its V-gene family, and reads lacking a unique V-gene family were excluded. In a later analysis, 500 to 650 highly shared, low-generation-probability nucleotide sequences were removed to address suspected cross-contamination and a sequencing artifact. In a later analysis, a clonal expansion index was calculated for each public chain from normalized within-repertoire ranks of inferred template counts. A later analysis computed generation probabilities with a VDJ recombination model fitted to out-of-frame rearrangements, and checked the results against IGoR. In a later analysis, TCR-TCR, TCR-HLA and TCR-CMV co-occurrence was scored with hypergeometric tests, and a repertoire-size bias correction was applied to TCR pairs. In a later analysis, false discovery rates were estimated by permuting HLA or CMV assignments 20 times. A later analysis grouped co-occurring TCRs with DBSCAN, adding TCRdist sequence similarity when clustering within HLA-allele-positive subsets. Co-occurrence clustering excluded repertoires with fewer than 30,000 or more than 120,000 public chains, plus five with anomalous nucleotide sharing. TCRdb re-hosts the immuneACCESS table, in-frame sequences only. Its copies lack some clones; in the studies checked, an unresolved V gene accounts for under half of them, and the cause for the rest is not known. V and J calls and clone size come straight from that table; D and trimming were deduced from the DNA. The sample has about 120,000 clones on record, approximately 80% of them singletons. The top ten clones comprise approximately 4.5% of the sample.

In this chain, TRBV28 is recombined with TRBJ1-2; TRBD1 is possibly the D segment (5 matching bases). The sample taken for sequencing was PBMCs. The clonotype comes from a male donor in good health and CMV-seropositive. The sequenced DNA is TGTGCCAGCAGTCCGCGGGGGGGTGGGTATGGCTACACCTTC. Translation gives CASSPRGGGYGYTF.